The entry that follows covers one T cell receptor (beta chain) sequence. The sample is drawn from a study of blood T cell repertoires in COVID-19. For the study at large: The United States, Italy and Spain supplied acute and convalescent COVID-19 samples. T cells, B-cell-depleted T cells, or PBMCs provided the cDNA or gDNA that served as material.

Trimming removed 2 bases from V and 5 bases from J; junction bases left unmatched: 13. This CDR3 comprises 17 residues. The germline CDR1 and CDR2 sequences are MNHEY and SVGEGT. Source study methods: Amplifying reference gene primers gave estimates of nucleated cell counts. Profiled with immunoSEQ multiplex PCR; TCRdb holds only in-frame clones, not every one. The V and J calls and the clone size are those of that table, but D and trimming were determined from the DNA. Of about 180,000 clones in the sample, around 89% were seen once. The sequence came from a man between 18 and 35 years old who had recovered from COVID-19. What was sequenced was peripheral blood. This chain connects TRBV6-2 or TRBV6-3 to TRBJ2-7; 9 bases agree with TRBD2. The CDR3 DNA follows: TGTGCCAGCAGTTACCTGCCCTTTGCGGGAGGGAGCAACGAGCAGTACTTC. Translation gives CASSYLPFAGGSNEQYF.